Below, one T cell receptor beta chain is given with its context. At one end, the junction sequence differs from germline, possibly due to a read error. These data are taken from a study of CD8 T cells in ankylosing spondylitis. TCRdb processed the 5' RACE reads anew with MiXCR; each CDR3 protein has one entry. This table holds roughly 68,000 distinct CDR3 sequences, about 6% found once. This CDR3 is built from 13 residues. From germline, CDR1 is SGHAT and CDR2 FQDESV (reference sequence). Input material: synovial fluid, either unsorted or a sorted T cell fraction (not recorded which). The V and J genes are TRBV11-1 and TRBJ2-2, with TRBD1 as a possible D gene (5 bases). This sequence was found in a male donor with ankylosing spondylitis. The CDR3 loop reads CVSSFRVTGELFF. DNA for the CDR3: TGTGTCAGCAGTTTCAGGGTAACCGGGGAGCTGTTTTTT.